The 18 T cell receptor beta chains given below trace back to one sample, sequenced in a study of T cells in Graves' hyperthyroidism and ophthalmopathy (dated by TCRdb to about 2019). Libraries came from multiplex PCR. The data were produced on an Illumina HiSeq 2000. The TCR beta CDR3 regions were amplified from RNA transcripts. For the first round of RT-PCR on the TCR CDR3, the HTBI primer set was used together with the Qiagen OneStep RT-PCR kit. TCRdb's own reprocessing of the public reads used fastp at Q25 and MiXCR and kept productive beta chains. Each CDR3 protein appears once, grouped with its most common genes and DNA. This sample lists some 50,000 distinct CDR3 sequences; roughly 50% were detected once. The ten largest clonotypes hold roughly a tenth of the sample. The sequenced sample consisted of blood. The receptors were sampled from a woman between 50 and 59 years old with Graves' ophthalmopathy.

This clonotype was picked up many times. J is TRBJ2-7 and V is TRBV3-1; D is undetermined. V was shortened by 0 bases and J by 6 bases, with 6 bases between the two germline ends. There are 12 residues in the CDR3. Germline-derived CDR1 and CDR2 are LGHDT and YNNKEL (reference sequence). The CDR3 bases are TGTGCCAGCAGCCAAGAGGGCCGCGAGCAGTACTTC. As protein: CASSQEGREQYF.

The genes are TRBV9 and TRBJ1-5, with 7 bases aligning to TRBD1. Germline V gene lookup returns CDR1 SGDLS and CDR2 YYNGEE. The CDR3 is made up of 14 amino acids. The junction had 7 bases not matched to a gene; V was cut back by 3 bases and J by 7 bases. CDR3 protein: CASSAGGEPQPQHF. CDR3 DNA sequence: TGTGCCAGCAGCGCAGGGGGTGAGCCCCAGCCCCAGCATTTT.

For the CDR3, the DNA is TGTGCCAGCAGGGAGGGACAGGGAACTGAAGCTTTCTTT. It codes for CASREGQGTEAFF. V and J are TRBV2 and TRBJ1-1, with 9 bases matching TRBD1. In germline, CDR1 is SNHLY, CDR2 FYNNEI. Trimming removed 6 bases from V and 5 bases from J; junction bases left unmatched: 4. There are 13 residues in the CDR3.

The CDR3 nucleotides are TGTGCCAGCAGCTCACAGGGATCTGGGGCCAACGTCCAGCATTTT. This encodes CASSSQGSGANVQHF. This chain uses TRBV7-2 with TRBJ1-5; D perhaps matches TRBD1 (6 bases). Germline-derived CDR1 and CDR2 are SGHTA and FQGNSA. The CDR3 consists of 15 residues. The germline V and J ends were trimmed by 4 bases and 12 bases, with 22 bases remaining between them.

Many counts were recorded for this clonotype. The junction and the germline gene differ at one end; a read error may be behind it. The chain recombines TRBV6-6 with TRBJ2-5; D might be TRBD2 (5 bases). CDR1 is MNHNY, CDR2 SVGAGI, per germline (reference sequence). This CDR3 contains 15 residues. The CDR3 nucleotides read TGTGCCAGCAGCTACTCGATTCGGGGAGCCGAGACCCAGTACTTC. This translates into CASSYSIRGAETQYF.

The chain links TRBV20-1 to TRBJ2-1; TRBD2 agrees at 11 bases. CDR1 DFQATT and CDR2 SNEGSKA come from the germline V gene (reference sequence). The CDR3 is 14 residues long. V was clipped by 3 bases and J by 4 bases; unmatched bases: 2. CDR3 sequence (DNA): TGCAGTGCTAGGACTAGCGGGGCTTACAATGAGCAGTTCTTC. Its translation: CSARTSGAYNEQFF.

V is TRBV20-1 and J is TRBJ2-3; tentatively, D is TRBD2 (5 bases). The germline V gene has CDR1 DFQATT and CDR2 SNEGSKA (reference sequence). With 2 bases removed from V and 2 bases from J, the gap between germline ends came to 11 bases. CDR3 length: 14 residues. CDR3 coding DNA: TGCAGTGCTAGACGGGAAGGGATCACAGATACGCAGTATTTT. It translates to CSARREGITDTQYF.

This sequence joins TRBV18 and TRBJ2-7; 8 nucleotides agree with TRBD1. J was trimmed by 2 bases and V by 3 bases; bases with no gene match: 3. The CDR3 consists of 14 residues. Per germline, CDR1 KGHSH and CDR2 LQKENI. For the CDR3, the DNA is TGTGCCAGCTCACCCGAGACAGGGGCCTACGAGCAGTACTTC. Translating gives CASSPETGAYEQYF.

The sample holds a few counts of this clonotype. In DNA form, the CDR3 reads TGTGCCAGCAGCGTCAATCTAGCCAAAAACATTCAGTACTTC. It yields the protein CASSVNLAKNIQYF. V gene TRBV9 combines with J gene TRBJ2-4; D unclear. The CDR3 length is 14 residues. Germline assignment: CDR1 SGDLS and CDR2 YYNGEE. Trimming removed 2 bases from V and 0 bases from J, with 6 bases in between.

As for this clonotype: This sequence may be a read error, since a much larger clone differs from it by one base. This chain connects TRBV11-2 to TRBJ2-4; TRBD2 is a possible D gene (5 bases). The germline CDR1 and CDR2 sequences are SGHAT and FQNNGV. The CDR3 is 15 residues long. The CDR3 DNA follows: TGTGCCAGCAGCTTAGATAACCTAGCCAAAAGCATTCAGTACTTC. Translated, it gives CASSLDNLAKSIQYF.

The sample holds many counts of this clonotype. This chain uses TRBV20-1 with TRBJ2-1, with TRBD2 matching 13 bases. Germline CDR1 is DFQATT and CDR2 is SNEGSKA (reference sequence). The CDR3 covers 13 residues. Trimming cost V 6 bases and J 6 bases; bases outside gene matches: 2. The CDR3 sequence is CSAGTSGTNEQFF. The CDR3 region has the DNA TGCAGTGCGGGGACTAGCGGGACCAATGAGCAGTTCTTC.

The rearrangement uses TRBV7-3 and TRBJ2-1, with TRBD1 matching over 9 bases. CDR3 length equals 16 residues. V lost 5 bases to trimming and J lost 0 bases; unmatched junction nucleotides: 5. Germline CDR1 and CDR2: SGHTA and FQGTGA. CDR3 protein: CASSVGTGSSYNEQFF. The CDR3 DNA sequence: TGTGCCAGCAGCGTCGGGACAGGGAGCTCCTACAATGAGCAGTTCTTC.

This clonotype was seen only once. The chain carries TRBV19 and TRBJ2-3, with D possibly being TRBD2 (6 bases). Germline V gene sequence: CDR1 LNHDA, CDR2 SQIVND (reference sequence). Trimming pared 3 bases from V and 9 bases from J, leaving 13 bases between. CDR3 length: 13 residues. Written as DNA, the CDR3 is TGTGCCAGTAGTATCGGAGGGCCCTCAACGCAGTATTTT. Amino acid sequence: CASSIGGPSTQYF. Complete variable domain (other parts from reference TRBV19 and TRBJ2-3): DGGITQSPKYLFRKEGQNVTLSCEQNLNHDAMYWYRQDPGQGLRLIYYSQIVNDFQKGDIAEGYSVSREKKESFPLTVTSAQKNPTAFYLCASSIGGPSTQYFGPGTRLTVL.

The genes are TRBV24-1 and TRBJ2-5; maybe TRBD1 (6 bases). The germline CDR1 and CDR2 sequences are KGHDR and SFDVKD. The germline V and J ends were trimmed by 9 bases and 1 base, with 8 bases remaining between them. This CDR3 spans 12 amino acids. The CDR3: CATSRGQETQYF. The CDR3 DNA follows: TGTGCCACCTCCAGGGGCCAAGAGACCCAGTACTTC.

This clonotype was counted many times. The V gene is TRBV7-9, the J gene TRBJ2-7, with TRBD2 matching over 8 bases. Trimming took 5 bases from V and 2 from J; bases not matched to a gene: 8. The CDR3 consists of 15 residues. Germline V lookup: CDR1 SEHNR, CDR2 FQNEAQ (reference sequence). CDR3 in DNA: TGTGCCAGCAGCCAAACTCCGGGACTAGCCTACGAGCAGTACTTC. It encodes CASSQTPGLAYEQYF.

This clonotype was counted at least ten times. The rearrangement joins TRBV6-4 to TRBJ1-6; D unresolved. This CDR3 has 13 residues. Germline V gene lookup returns CDR1 MRHNA and CDR2 SNTAGT. Trimming stripped 6 bases from V and 7 bases from J, with 10 bases between. CDR3 protein: CASRRTGNSPLHF. CDR3 bases: TGTGCCAGCAGGCGGACGGGGAATTCACCCCTCCACTTT.

There are many counts of this clonotype. The gene calls are TRBV10-3 and TRBJ2-3; 13 bases map to TRBD2. Unmatched junction bases numbered 22, after V lost 4 bases and J lost 0 bases. The V gene's germline CDR1 is ENHRY and CDR2 SYGVKD. The CDR3 loop spans 23 amino acids. The CDR3 loop reads CAISGDRETSGGTLSSSTDTQYF. The CDR3 bases are TGTGCCATCAGTGGTGACAGGGAGACTAGCGGGGGGACCCTTTCCTCTAGCACAGATACGCAGTATTTT.

The genes are TRBV28 and TRBJ1-1; D gene uncertain. This CDR3 contains 12 residues. The V end was cut by 3 bases, the J end by 7 bases, with 9 bases between. Germline V gene data show CDR1 as MDHEN and CDR2 as SYDVKM. This chain's CDR3 is CASSFPGGEAFF. DNA for the CDR3: TGTGCCAGCAGTTTCCCGGGTGGTGAAGCTTTCTTT.